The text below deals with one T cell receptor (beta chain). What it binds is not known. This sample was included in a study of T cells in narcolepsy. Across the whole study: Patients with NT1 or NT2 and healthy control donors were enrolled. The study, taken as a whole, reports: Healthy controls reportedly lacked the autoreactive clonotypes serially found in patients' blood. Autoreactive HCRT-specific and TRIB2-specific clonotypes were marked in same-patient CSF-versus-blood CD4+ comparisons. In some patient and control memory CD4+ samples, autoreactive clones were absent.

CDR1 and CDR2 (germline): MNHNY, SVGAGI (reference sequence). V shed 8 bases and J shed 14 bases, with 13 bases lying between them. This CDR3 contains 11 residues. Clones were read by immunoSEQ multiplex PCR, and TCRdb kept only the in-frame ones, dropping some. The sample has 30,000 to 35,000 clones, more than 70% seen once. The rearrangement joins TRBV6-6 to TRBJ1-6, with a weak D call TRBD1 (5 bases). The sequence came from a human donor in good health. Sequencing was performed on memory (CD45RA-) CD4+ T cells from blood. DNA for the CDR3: TGTGCCAGCGGGGAAGGGGTTGCCCTCCACTTT. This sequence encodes CASGEGVALHF.